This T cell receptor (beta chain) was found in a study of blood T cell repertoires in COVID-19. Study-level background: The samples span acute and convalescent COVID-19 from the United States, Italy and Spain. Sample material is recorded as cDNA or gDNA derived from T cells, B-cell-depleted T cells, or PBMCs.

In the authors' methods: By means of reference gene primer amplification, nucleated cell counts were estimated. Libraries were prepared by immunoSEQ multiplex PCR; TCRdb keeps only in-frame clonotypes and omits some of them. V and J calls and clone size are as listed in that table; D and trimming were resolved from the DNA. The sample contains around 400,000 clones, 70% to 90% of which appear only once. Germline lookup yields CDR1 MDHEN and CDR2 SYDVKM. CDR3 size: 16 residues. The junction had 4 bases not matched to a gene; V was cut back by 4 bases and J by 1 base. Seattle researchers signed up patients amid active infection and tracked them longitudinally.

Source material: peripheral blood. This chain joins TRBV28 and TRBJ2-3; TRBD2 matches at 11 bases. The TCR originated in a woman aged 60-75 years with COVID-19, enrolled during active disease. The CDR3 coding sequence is TGTGCCAGCAGTTCCTTAGCGGGGGGGGGCACAGATACGCAGTATTTT. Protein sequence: CASSSLAGGGTDTQYF.